The 11 T cell receptor beta chains below were found in one sample sequenced in a study of CD8 T cells in Susac syndrome (dated by TCRdb to the late 2010s). To prepare the library, the immunoSEQ multiplex PCR assay was applied. RNA was extracted with the RNeasy kit and about 0.5 to 1 ug was reverse transcribed using random hexamers. The public reads were reprocessed in TCRdb via fastp at Q25 and MiXCR, keeping in-frame beta chains. Rows with a matching CDR3 protein are joined into one entry that keeps the most common DNA and genes. Here the sample has about 83,000 distinct CDR3 sequences; roughly 95% occur a single time. About 0.39% of the sample is in the top ten clones. Sequencing was carried out using CD8+ T cells from PBMCs. These receptors were obtained from a human donor with Susac syndrome.

This clonotype was seen more than once but under ten times. J is TRBJ1-2 and V is TRBV3-1; 7 bases are shared with TRBD1. The CDR3 has 15 amino acids. Germline V gives CDR1 LGHDT, CDR2 YNNKEL (reference sequence). The trim removed 4 bases at V and 4 bases at J, leaving 9 bases unmatched. CDR3: CASSRQGGVSYGYTF. For the CDR3, the DNA is TGTGCCAGCAGCCGACAGGGAGGGGTTAGCTATGGCTACACCTTC.

This chain uses TRBV15 with TRBJ1-5; a possible D gene is TRBD1 (6 bases). Germline assignment: CDR1 LNHNV and CDR2 YYDKDF (reference sequence). The germline V and J ends were trimmed by 4 bases and 0 bases, with 10 bases remaining between them. The CDR3 is 15 amino acids. CDR3 coding DNA: TGTGCCACCAGCAAAGACAGGTATAGCAATCAGCCCCAGCATTTT. It encodes CATSKDRYSNQPQHF.

J is TRBJ2-1 and V is TRBV7-3; tentatively, D is TRBD2 (6 bases). The CDR3 loop spans 15 amino acids. Looked up from germline, CDR1 is SGHTA and CDR2 is FQGTGA. Trimming cost V 5 bases and J 1 base, with 12 bases left between them. CDR3 nucleotides: TGTGCCAGCAGCCAAAGCGGGCGGTCCTACAATGAGCAGTTCTTC. It codes for CASSQSGRSYNEQFF.

V is TRBV11-2 and J is TRBJ2-2; D is uncertain. The CDR3 runs 12 residues. Germline V CDR1 and CDR2: SGHAT, FQNNGV. Trimming stripped 8 bases from V and 5 bases from J, with 9 bases between. As DNA, the CDR3 is TGTGCCAGCGCCATAGGGACCGGGGAGCTGTTTTTT. Residues: CASAIGTGELFF.

V and J are TRBV9 and TRBJ2-5; tentative D call: TRBD2 (5 bases). The length of the CDR3 is 15 residues. Trimming cost V 6 bases and J 4 bases, with 19 bases left between them. The germline V gene has CDR1 SGDLS and CDR2 YYNGEE. The CDR3 spells CASTPSGEVGETQYF. The CDR3 DNA is TGTGCCAGCACGCCCTCCGGGGAAGTTGGAGAGACCCAGTACTTC. The full variable domain, rest sourced from reference TRBV9 and TRBJ2-5, is DSGVTQTPKHLITATGQRVTLRCSPRSGDLSVYWYQQSLDQGLQFLIQYYNGEERAKGNILERFSAQQFPDLHSELNLSSLELGDSALYFCASTPSGEVGETQYFGPGTRLLVL.

The chain is built from TRBV20-1 and TRBJ1-5, with 9 positions matching TRBD1. CDR1 is DFQATT, CDR2 SNEGSKA, per germline (reference sequence). CDR3 length equals 16 residues. The junction had 13 bases not matched to a gene; V was cut back by 3 bases and J by 7 bases. The CDR3 DNA reads as TGCAGTGCTAGGCCTCGGGACAGGGTGGTGGGGCAGCCCCAGCATTTT. This encodes CSARPRDRVVGQPQHF.

The gene calls are TRBV7-8 and TRBJ2-1, with TRBD1 matching over 8 bases. The V gene end was trimmed by 6 bases and the J gene end by 3 bases; junction bases not matched to a gene: 4. Germline CDR1 SGHVS, CDR2 FQNEAQ. The CDR3 loop spans 14 amino acids. CDR3: CASRPTGGYNEQFF. The DNA for the CDR3 is TGTGCCAGCAGGCCCACAGGGGGCTACAATGAGCAGTTCTTC. The full variable domain, completed using reference TRBV7-8 and TRBJ2-1, is GAGVSQSPRYKVAKRGQDVALRCDPISGHVSLFWYQQALGQGPEFLTYFQNEAQLDKSGLPSDRFFAERPEGSVSTLKIQRTQQEDSAVYLCASRPTGGYNEQFFGPGTRLTVL.

The J gene is TRBJ2-7, the V gene TRBV2, with D unclear. Deletions cut 7 bases from V and 6 bases from J, with 13 bases between. The length of the CDR3 is 12 residues. The V gene's germline CDR1 is SNHLY and CDR2 FYNNEI. The CDR3 spells CASNQEKGEQYV. CDR3 DNA sequence: TGTGCCAGCAACCAGGAGAAAGGCGAGCAGTACGTC.

This chain links TRBV12-3 or TRBV12-4 with TRBJ2-2, with 9 bases identical to TRBD2. The V and J ends lost 4 bases and 0 bases, in that order; junction bases with no gene match: 9. CDR3 length equals 18 residues. In DNA form, the CDR3 reads TGTGCCAGCAGTTCGTCTAGCGGGGCCTTCCCGAACACCGGGGAGCTGTTTTTT. Its translation is CASSSSSGAFPNTGELFF.

In nucleotides, the CDR3 is TGTGCCAGCAGCTTAGTGGACAGCCGAGAGACCCAGTACTTC. Amino acid sequence: CASSLVDSRETQYF. The J gene is TRBJ2-5, the V gene TRBV7-9; a possible D gene is TRBD1 (6 bases). The CDR3 extends over 14 amino acids. The V and J ends lost 1 base and 4 bases respectively, with 10 bases between them. Germline V gene lookup returns CDR1 SEHNR and CDR2 FQNEAQ (reference sequence).

This rearrangement joins TRBV3-1 to TRBJ1-1; D is unresolved. The V end lost 6 bases, the J end lost 3 bases, and 5 bases lay between the germline ends. The CDR3 consists of 11 residues. Germline lookup yields CDR1 LGHDT and CDR2 YNNKEL (reference sequence). CDR3 nucleotides: TGTGCCAGCAGAGCGGACACTGAAGCTTTCTTT. Amino acid sequence: CASRADTEAFF. The whole variable domain, remainder taken from reference TRBV3-1 and TRBJ1-1, is DTAVSQTPKYLVTQMGNDKSIKCEQNLGHDTMYWYKQDSKKFLKIMFSYNNKELIINETVPNRFSPKSPDKAHLNLHINSLELGDSAVYFCASRADTEAFFGQGTRLTVV.